These 28 T cell receptor beta chains were sequenced from one sample in a study of tumor and adjacent non-tumor tissue in lung cancer. No cell sorting was done before RNA was extracted from the tissue. A modified ARM-PCR protocol with three rounds of nested PCR amplified TCRbeta. In TCRdb, the multiplex PCR reads were re-called with MiXCR into one record per CDR3 protein. The profile shows about 140,000 distinct CDR3 sequences, approximately 72% of them singletons. Sequences were obtained from lung tumor tissue. These receptors were taken from a man aged 55 to 69 with small cell lung cancer.

The V and J genes are TRBV25-1 and TRBJ2-5; the D gene is possibly TRBD2 (6 bases). There are 14 residues in the CDR3. Germline lookup yields CDR1 MGHDK and CDR2 SYGVNS. With 10 bases removed from V and 13 bases from J, the gap between germline ends came to 28 bases. The CDR3 DNA sequence: TGTGCCACGGATGGGGGAGGACGTCAAGAGACCTGGTACTTC. Translating it yields CATDGGGRQETWYF.

V and J are TRBV30 and TRBJ1-1; perhaps TRBD1 as D (6 bases). CDR1 and CDR2 from the germline V gene are GTSNPN and SVGIG (reference sequence). V was shortened by 6 bases and J by 4 bases, with 12 bases between the two germline ends. This CDR3 is 12 amino acids long. The CDR3 spells CACKRGGTEAFF. The CDR3 bases are TGTGCCTGTAAACGAGGGGGCACTGAAGCTTTCTTT.

The count of this clonotype is one. One end of the junction varies from germline; a read error may be responsible. The V gene is TRBV11-1, the J gene TRBJ2-7, with TRBD1 matching over 9 bases. CDR1 and CDR2 (germline): SGHAT, FQDESV (reference sequence). The CDR3 length is 15 residues. CDR3 loop: CASSINRGPSYKQYF. CDR3 bases: TGTGCCAGCAGCATAAACAGGGGGCCGTCCTACAAGCAGTACTTC. Full variable domain (remainder filled in from reference TRBV11-1 and TRBJ2-7): EAEVAQSPRYKITEKSQAVAFWCDPISGHATLYWYRQILGQGPELLVQFQDESVVDDSQLPKDRFSAERLKGVDSTLKIQPAELGDSAMYLCASSINRGPSYKQYFGPGTRLTVT.

With respect to this clonotype: As the CDR3 is not closed by the conserved phenylalanine or tryptophan, this likely results from a read error. The limits of the CDR3 on the DNA are not certain, so only TCRdb's listed CDR3 is given. This chain links TRBV20-1 with TRBJ2-1; the D call TRBD1 from the table was never checked on the DNA. Germline CDR1 DFQATT, CDR2 SNEGSKA (reference sequence). The CDR3 extends over 15 residues, inclusive of both ends. CDR3 protein: CSASRQESSYNERFI.

The V and J genes are TRBV28 and TRBJ2-2; TRBD2 matches at 10 bases. J lost 6 bases, V lost 5 bases, and 3 bases had no gene match. CDR1 is MDHEN, CDR2 SYDVKM, per germline. This CDR3 region has 14 residues. CDR3 amino acids: CASSLAGEAGELFF. CDR3 nucleotides: TGTGCCAGCAGTCTAGCGGGAGAAGCCGGGGAGCTGTTTTTT.

Regarding this clonotype: A much larger clonotype is one base distant, so this may be a read error. The rearrangement joins TRBV4-1 to TRBJ1-1, with 10 bases matching TRBD1. Trimming cost V 1 base and J 1 base; bases outside gene matches: 12. The germline V gene has CDR1 MGHRA and CDR2 YSYEKL. The CDR3 is 19 residues long. CDR3: CASSQAPQGQGKRNTEAFF. In DNA form, the CDR3 reads TGCGCCAGCAGCCAAGCTCCCCAGGGACAGGGGAAAAGGAACACTGAAGCTTTCTTT.

Points on this clonotype: A clone one base away is much larger, so this may be a read error. The V call is TRBV28, the J call TRBJ1-2; D uncertain. Germline V lookup: CDR1 MDHEN, CDR2 SYDVKM. The CDR3 runs to 14 residues. The V end was cut by 2 bases, the J end by 6 bases, with 13 bases between. The CDR3 protein is CASSLGSGFDGYTF. CDR3 in DNA: TGTGCCAGCAGTTTAGGCAGTGGGTTCGATGGCTACACCTTC.

This clonotype has more than one count but fewer than ten. This chain joins TRBV20-1 and TRBJ2-7, with 12 bases lining up with TRBD2. The V and J ends lost 0 bases and 0 bases, in that order; junction bases with no gene match: 6. CDR3 length: 17 amino acids. Per the germline V gene, CDR1 is DFQATT and CDR2 is SNEGSKA (reference sequence). The CDR3 loop is CSARDVLAGGNSYEQYF. The CDR3 nucleotides read TGCAGTGCTAGAGACGTGCTAGCGGGAGGGAACTCCTACGAGCAGTACTTC.

This chain joins TRBV6-5 and TRBJ2-2, with TRBD2 identical over 8 bases. Germline values: CDR1 MNHEY, CDR2 SVGAGI. The CDR3 covers 15 residues. Trimming cost V 4 bases and J 8 bases; bases outside gene matches: 9. The chain's CDR3 is CASSLGGRTAGELFF. The CDR3 nucleotides read TGTGCCAGCAGTTTAGGCGGGAGGACCGCAGGGGAGCTGTTTTTT.

The chain links TRBV4-2 to TRBJ2-1; D may be TRBD1 or TRBD2 (6 bases each). The V end was cut by 0 bases, the J end by 12 bases, with 27 bases between. The germline gives CDR1 LGHNA, CDR2 YNFKEQ. CDR3 length: 18 residues. CDR3 region: CASSQERRGCGILRGQFF. The CDR3 coding sequence is TGTGCCAGCAGCCAAGAGCGAAGGGGGTGCGGGATTCTCAGGGGGCAGTTCTTC.

The sample holds a few counts of this clonotype. The V call is TRBV6-5, the J call TRBJ2-7, with a tentative D call TRBD2 (6 bases). Germline assignment: CDR1 MNHEY and CDR2 SVGAGI. V lost 5 bases and J lost 3, with 17 bases in between. The CDR3 has 15 residues. The CDR3 DNA sequence: TGTGCCAGCAGTGGTGGGCTAGCGCCACGCTACGAGCAGTACGTC. Translation gives CASSGGLAPRYEQYV.

CDR3 sequence: CASISTGDFGNTIYF. The DNA for the CDR3 is TGTGCCAGCATCTCCACAGGGGACTTTGGAAACACCATATATTTT. The chain couples TRBV11-2 to TRBJ1-3; 7 bases map to TRBD1. The CDR3 loop spans 15 amino acids. CDR1 and CDR2 from the germline V gene are SGHAT and FQNNGV. V dropped 7 bases and J dropped 3; count of bases not matched to a gene: 9.

Worth noting for this clonotype: A clone one base away is much larger, so this may be a read error. The CDR3: CASSEKRQISNHPQHF. The CDR3 DNA reads TGTGCCAGCAGCGAAAAACGACAGATCAGCAATCATCCCCAGCATTTT. The J gene is TRBJ1-5, the V gene TRBV6-1, with a possible D match to TRBD1 (5 bases). Looked up from germline, CDR1 is MNHNS and CDR2 is SASEGT. The CDR3 runs to 16 residues.

About this clonotype: At one boundary the junction diverges from the germline segment, which might be a read error. J is TRBJ2-5 and V is TRBV30; D possibly corresponds to TRBD1 (9 bases). This CDR3 is 21 amino acids long. The germline gives CDR1 GTSNPN, CDR2 SVGIG (reference sequence). In DNA form, the CDR3 reads TGTGCCTGGGGTGTGAAGGGACAGGGTTTTCAGGCTAGCGGGCGTCGGGAGACCCAGTACTTC. Encoded protein: CAWGVKGQGFQASGRRETQYF.

This clonotype was counted a few times. Compared with germline, one end of the junction differs, possibly owing to a read error. The rearrangement uses TRBV29-1 and TRBJ1-2; TRBD1 agrees at 7 bases. Germline V gene data show CDR1 as SQVTM and CDR2 as ANQGSEA. This CDR3 has 13 amino acids. CDR3 bases: TGCAACGTTAAATTTACAGGGGACCATGGCTACACCTTC. Encoded protein: CNVKFTGDHGYTF.

This clonotype was recorded many times. The rearrangement uses TRBV6-5 and TRBJ1-1; D may be TRBD1 (5 bases). V was shortened by 2 bases and J by 5 bases, with 12 bases between the two germline ends. CDR1 is MNHEY and CDR2 is SVGAGI in the germline V gene. The CDR3 is 14 residues long. CDR3 protein: CASSYAPGGTEAFF. Here the CDR3 DNA reads TGTGCCAGCAGTTACGCCCCCGGGGGGACTGAAGCTTTCTTT.

V and J are TRBV6-1 and TRBJ2-7, with unresolved D. V was trimmed by 1 base and J by 6 bases, leaving 7 bases between them. The germline CDR1 and CDR2 sequences are MNHNS and SASEGT. The length of the CDR3 is 12 residues. The CDR3 sequence: CASSEVQTEQYF. CDR3 DNA sequence: TGTGCCAGCAGTGAAGTCCAAACCGAGCAGTACTTC.

A remark on this clonotype: The junction and the germline gene differ at one end; a read error may be behind it. The chain couples TRBV11-2 to TRBJ1-5; perhaps TRBD1 as D (5 bases). The CDR3 extends over 15 amino acids. Germline V gene data show CDR1 as SGHAT and CDR2 as FQNNGV. The CDR3 reads CVSTQGTGSNQPQHF. The CDR3 nucleotides are TGTGTCAGCACCCAGGGTACCGGTAGCAATCAGCCCCAGCATTTT.

About this clonotype: A read error may be the cause here, since a much bigger clone is one base away. The rearrangement joins TRBV12-3 or TRBV12-4 to TRBJ1-1; D remains ambiguous. This CDR3 is built from 14 residues. The CDR3 spells CATSLAALSTEAFF. DNA of the CDR3: TGTGCCACCAGTTTGGCTGCCCTGAGCACTGAAGCTTTCTTT.

CDR3 region: CASSVEAELGYTF. The CDR3 coding sequence is TGTGCCAGCAGTGTCGAAGCGGAATTAGGTTACACCTTC. This chain links TRBV6-1 with TRBJ1-2; D gene ambiguous. The length of the CDR3 is 13 residues. Germline assignment: CDR1 MNHNS and CDR2 SASEGT. V shed 4 bases and J shed 11 bases, with 17 bases lying between them.

This clonotype was picked up a small number of times. The chain couples TRBV12-3 or TRBV12-4 to TRBJ2-1; TRBD2 aligns across 7 bases. The J segment lost 2 bases and the V segment lost 6 bases, leaving 4 bases of the junction unmatched. This CDR3 is built from 14 residues. This CDR3 is CASRTSDTYNEQFF. In nucleotides, the CDR3 is TGTGCCAGCAGAACTAGCGATACCTACAATGAGCAGTTCTTC.

In regard to this clonotype: Possible read error: a much larger clone is one base away. V gene TRBV6-5 combines with J gene TRBJ2-5, with D hard to call. The CDR3 is made up of 12 amino acids. In germline, CDR1 is MNHEY, CDR2 SVGAGI. The germline V and J ends were trimmed by 10 bases and 5 bases, with 14 bases remaining between them. The CDR3 bases are TGTGCCAACAGCCAACATGGGGAGACCCAGTACTTC. Protein: CANSQHGETQYF.

This chain links TRBV11-1 with TRBJ2-7, with D perhaps given as TRBD1 or TRBD2 (5 bases each). Per germline, CDR1 SGHAT and CDR2 FQDESV (reference sequence). This CDR3 has 14 amino acids. The CDR3 DNA reads as TGTGTCAGCAGCTTTGGGGGACCCTTCTATGAGCAGTACGTT. Translating it yields CVSSFGGPFYEQYV.

Remarks on this clonotype: A much larger clone is a single base away; this may be a read error. This chain joins TRBV29-1 and TRBJ1-1; tentatively, D is TRBD1 (5 bases). The germline CDR1 and CDR2 sequences are SQVTM and ANQGSEA. This CDR3 has 13 amino acids. The CDR3 DNA reads as TGCAGCGTTGAAAGGGGTCCCCTCACTGAAGCTATCTTT. This gives the protein CSVERGPLTEAIF.

V gene TRBV6-2 or TRBV6-3 combines with J gene TRBJ2-1; D is ambiguous. The V gene's germline CDR1 is MNHEY and CDR2 SVGEGT. With 0 bases removed from V and 10 bases from J, the gap between germline ends came to 10 bases. The CDR3 runs 13 residues. The CDR3 reads CASSYSRIVEQFF. The CDR3 DNA reads as TGTGCCAGCAGTTACTCGAGGATTGTGGAGCAGTTCTTC.

As DNA, the CDR3 is TGCGCCAGCAGCCTCGGACTAACGGGAGTTAGCACAGATACGCAGTATTTT. Its translation: CASSLGLTGVSTDTQYF. The chain links TRBV5-1 to TRBJ2-3, with D possibly TRBD2 on 6 matching bases. The germline V gene encodes CDR1 SGHRS and CDR2 YFSETQ. The length of the CDR3 is 17 residues. V lost 4 bases and J 0 bases, leaving 18 bases between the germline ends.

Regarding this clonotype: This clone may be a read error of a much larger clone one base away. V is TRBV11-2 and J is TRBJ2-2, with 8 bases fitting TRBD2. V shed 7 bases and J 2 bases; nucleotides not matched to a gene: 12. CDR3 size: 17 residues. The germline gives CDR1 SGHAT, CDR2 FQNNGV. CDR3 in amino acids: CASNPPRLAGNTGELFF. For the CDR3, the DNA is TGTGCCAGCAACCCGCCTAGGCTAGCGGGTAACACCGGGGAGCTGTTTTTT.

A word on this clonotype: A much larger clone is a single base away; this may be a read error. The rearrangement uses TRBV6-1 and TRBJ2-7; the D is unclear. Germline V gene sequence: CDR1 MNHNS, CDR2 SASEGT. Trimming cost V 5 bases and J 3 bases, with 5 bases left between them. The CDR3 is 11 amino acids. CDR3 loop: CASSMNYEQYF. The CDR3 bases are TGTGCCAGCAGTATGAACTACGAGCAGTACTTC.